This is a list of T cell receptor beta chains from one sample in a study of identifying expanded T cells in peripheral blood. TCRdb's copy holds only in-frame clones and misses some; the assay was immunoSEQ multiplex PCR. The sample records 60,000 to 65,000 clones, around 83% being singletons. Sequenced material: blood. The receptors shown here come from a person between 18 and 75 years old in good health. The CDR3 runs from the conserved cysteine through the conserved F or W. The order of the fields is V gene, clone size, J gene, D gene, CDR3 protein, CDR3 DNA. A D gene is named only where the DNA matches it firmly. Clone size is given for some rows only: seen once, a few or many times, or a class if the clone is expanded.

v_gene: TRBV2
abundance: once
j_gene: TRBJ1-2
d_gene: NA
CDR3aa: CASSGDSGGYYGYTF
CDR3nt: TGTGCCAGCAGTGGAGACAGTGGGGGGTACTATGGCTACACCTTC

v_gene: TRBV6-1
abundance: NA
j_gene: TRBJ2-3
d_gene: NA
CDR3aa: CASDRGVDTQYF
CDR3nt: TGTGCCAGCGACCGGGGCGTAGATACGCAGTATTTT

v_gene: TRBV2
abundance: NA
j_gene: TRBJ2-2
d_gene: NA
CDR3aa: CASSDRVGELFF
CDR3nt: TGTGCCAGCAGTGACCGAGTCGGGGAGCTGTTTTTT

v_gene: TRBV4-3
abundance: NA
j_gene: TRBJ2-7
d_gene: NA
CDR3aa: CASSQDWAGNYEQYF
CDR3nt: TGCGCCAGCAGCCAAGACTGGGCAGGGAACTACGAGCAGTACTTC

v_gene: TRBV6-4
abundance: NA
j_gene: TRBJ1-2
d_gene: NA
CDR3aa: CASSDRWGGYTF
CDR3nt: TGTGCCAGCAGTGACAGGTGGGGTGGCTACACCTTC

v_gene: TRBV30
abundance: few
j_gene: TRBJ1-1
d_gene: TRBD1
CDR3aa: CAWRGQGNTEAFF
CDR3nt: TGTGCCTGGAGGGGACAGGGGAACACTGAAGCTTTCTTT

v_gene: TRBV7-9
abundance: NA
j_gene: TRBJ2-3
d_gene: NA
CDR3aa: CASSFGGSTDTQYF
CDR3nt: TGTGCCAGCAGCTTTGGCGGAAGCACAGATACGCAGTATTTT

v_gene: TRBV5-1
abundance: NA
j_gene: TRBJ1-4
d_gene: NA
CDR3aa: CASSSGPNGEKLFF
CDR3nt: TGCGCCAGCAGCTCGGGTCCCAACGGGGAAAAACTGTTTTTT

v_gene: TRBV29-1
abundance: NA
j_gene: TRBJ2-2
d_gene: NA
CDR3aa: CSVAGGPGELFF
CDR3nt: TGCAGCGTTGCTGGGGGTCCCGGGGAGCTGTTTTTT

v_gene: TRBV10-3
abundance: once
j_gene: TRBJ1-1
d_gene: TRBD1
CDR3aa: CASKDRAAEAFF
CDR3nt: TGTGCCTCGAAGGACAGGGCCGCTGAAGCTTTCTTT